Listed below are T cell receptor beta chains from one sample, sequenced in a study of blood T cell repertoires in COVID-19. Here immunoSEQ multiplex PCR was the method, and the copy in TCRdb shows in-frame clones only, minus some. The sample holds 75,000 to 95,000 clones; around four fifths are singletons and the top ten take more than 15%. What was sequenced was peripheral blood. The receptors were sampled from a man of 80 years or more with active or convalescent COVID-19. Each CDR3 is given with its conserved first and last residue. The D gene is left open where the match is weak. The size entry is marked missing in some rows and otherwise reads once, few, many or a size class.

V	D	size	length	J	CDR3	DNA
TRBV27	.	.	14	TRBJ2-1	CASSPKRNHNEQFF	TGTGCCAGCAGCCCGAAGCGGAACCACAATGAGCAGTTCTTC
TRBV11-2	.	.	13	TRBJ1-2	CASSPGVDWGYTF	TGTGCCAGCAGCCCCGGGGTGGATTGGGGCTACACCTTC
TRBV6-5	TRBD1	.	16	TRBJ1-1	CASSYRGTAMNTEAFF	TGTGCCAGCAGTTACCGCGGGACAGCGATGAACACTGAAGCTTTCTTT
TRBV11-1	.	.	14	TRBJ2-1	CASSWGTERGEQFF	TGTGCCAGCAGCTGGGGGACTGAGAGGGGTGAGCAGTTCTTC
TRBV14	TRBD1	.	14	TRBJ1-3	CASSRQGAGNTIYF	TGTGCCAGCAGCCGACAGGGGGCTGGAAACACCATATATTTT
TRBV7-9	.	.	14	TRBJ2-1	CASSLGGGRYEQFF	TGTGCCAGCAGCTTAGGTGGAGGGAGGTATGAGCAGTTCTTC
TRBV2	.	.	14	TRBJ2-1	CASSGQGRNNEQFF	TGTGCCAGCAGTGGGCAGGGTAGGAACAATGAGCAGTTCTTC
TRBV9	.	few	13	TRBJ2-3	CASSGQLEDTQYF	TGTGCCAGCAGCGGACAGCTAGAGGATACGCAGTATTTT
TRBV11-2	.	.	15	TRBJ2-3	CASSLIGASTDTQYF	TGTGCCAGCAGCTTAATTGGGGCGAGCACAGATACGCAGTATTTT
TRBV27	TRBD1	.	16	TRBJ2-5	CASSQEPGQGQETQYF	TGTGCCAGCAGTCAGGAACCGGGACAGGGTCAAGAGACCCAGTACTTC
TRBV19	.	.	15	TRBJ2-5	CASSDPGTPRETQYF	TGTGCCAGTAGCGATCCCGGGACTCCTCGGGAGACCCAGTACTTC
TRBV5-1	TRBD1	.	15	TRBJ1-2	CASSLNGQGIWGYTF	TGCGCCAGCAGCTTAAACGGACAGGGTATCTGGGGCTACACCTTC
TRBV19	.	.	14	TRBJ1-5	CASTGQRVYPPQHF	TGTGCCAGTACCGGCCAGCGGGTTTATCCCCCCCAGCATTTT
TRBV6-5	TRBD1	.	14	TRBJ2-2	CASTWDRTTGELFF	TGTGCCAGCACTTGGGACAGGACCACCGGGGAGCTGTTTTTT
TRBV7-9	TRBD1	.	15	TRBJ1-4	CASSWGTGGEEKLFF	TGTGCCAGCAGCTGGGGGACAGGGGGAGAGGAAAAACTGTTTTTT
TRBV5-1	TRBD1	.	17	TRBJ1-1	CASSLGTGGTGDTEAFF	TGCGCCAGCAGCCTAGGGACAGGGGGTACGGGGGACACTGAAGCTTTCTTT
TRBV19	TRBD2	.	17	TRBJ2-2	CASRNLGRAPNTGELFF	TGTGCCAGTAGAAACCTTGGGAGGGCCCCGAACACCGGGGAGCTGTTTTTT
TRBV6-5	TRBD1	.	13	TRBJ1-5	CASTPDRGQPQHF	TGTGCCAGCACACCTGACAGGGGTCAGCCCCAGCATTTT
TRBV6-6	.	.	14	TRBJ1-2	CASSYGGEGVGYTF	TGTGCCAGCAGTTACGGAGGGGAAGGGGTAGGCTACACCTTC
TRBV10-1	TRBD2	.	14	TRBJ2-3	CASRLAGDTDTQYF	TGCGCCAGCAGACTAGCGGGTGACACAGATACGCAGTATTTT
TRBV19	TRBD1	.	15	TRBJ2-2	CASSTPGGDTGELFF	TGTGCCAGTAGTACCCCAGGGGGCGACACCGGGGAGCTGTTTTTT
TRBV7-9	.	.	14	TRBJ1-4	CASSLHSTNEKLFF	TGTGCCAGCAGCTTGCACAGCACTAATGAAAAACTGTTTTTT
TRBV2	TRBD1	.	15	TRBJ2-3	CASSVGQGAQDTQYF	TGTGCCAGCAGTGTCGGACAGGGGGCTCAAGATACGCAGTATTTT
TRBV5-1	.	.	14	TRBJ2-3	CASTDRKTTDTQYF	TGCGCCAGCACCGACCGGAAGACTACAGATACGCAGTATTTT
TRBV6-5	TRBD1	.	15	TRBJ2-1	CASWRDRGQVYEQFF	TGTGCCAGCTGGAGGGACAGGGGCCAAGTTTATGAGCAGTTCTTC
TRBV11-2	.	.	16	TRBJ2-3	CASSLVGGQVADTQYF	TGTGCCAGCAGCTTAGTGGGAGGACAGGTCGCAGATACGCAGTATTTT
TRBV25-1	.	.	17	TRBJ2-1	CASSGYAGTNSYNEQFF	TGTGCCAGCAGTGGATATGCCGGGACAAACTCCTACAATGAGCAGTTCTTC
TRBV7-9	.	once	17	TRBJ1-6	CATPRPGASSYNSPLHF	TGTGCCACCCCGAGACCAGGGGCTTCTTCCTATAATTCACCCCTCCACTTT
TRBV28	.	.	13	TRBJ1-6	CASSPPDSESLHF	TGTGCCAGCAGTCCACCGGACAGCGAATCCCTCCACTTT
TRBV11-2	.	.	17	TRBJ1-1	CASTWARKELLNTEAFF	TGTGCCAGCACCTGGGCACGTAAGGAATTGCTGAACACTGAAGCTTTCTTT
TRBV5-6	.	.	15	TRBJ1-2	CASTQRWTNHYGYTF	TGTGCCAGCACCCAAAGGTGGACAAACCACTATGGCTACACCTTC
TRBV7-6	.	.	15	TRBJ2-1	CASSPRAQGADEQFF	TGTGCCAGCAGCCCCCGGGCGCAGGGCGCCGATGAGCAGTTCTTC